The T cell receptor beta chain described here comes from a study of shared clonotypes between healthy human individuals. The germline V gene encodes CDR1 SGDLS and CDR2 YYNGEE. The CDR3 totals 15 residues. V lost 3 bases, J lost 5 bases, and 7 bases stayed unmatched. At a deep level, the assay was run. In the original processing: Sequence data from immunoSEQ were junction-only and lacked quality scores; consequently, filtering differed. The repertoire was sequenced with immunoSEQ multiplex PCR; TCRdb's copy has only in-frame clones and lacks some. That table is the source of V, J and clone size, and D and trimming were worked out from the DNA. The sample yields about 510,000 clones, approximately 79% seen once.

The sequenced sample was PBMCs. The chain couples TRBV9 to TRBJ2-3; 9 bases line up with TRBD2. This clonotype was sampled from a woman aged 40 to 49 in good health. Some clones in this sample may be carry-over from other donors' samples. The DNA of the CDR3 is TGTGCCAGCAGCGGATCTAGCGGGATCATAGATACGCAGTATTTT. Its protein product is CASSGSSGIIDTQYF.